The clone carrying this TCR beta chain was seen just once. Here immunoSEQ multiplex PCR was the method, and the copy in TCRdb shows in-frame clones only, minus some. The repertoire holds approximately 87,000 clones, with approximately 94% as singletons. The sample originates from a study of technical replicates of blood from a handful of donors. From germline, CDR1 is KGHSH and CDR2 LQKENI. CDR3 length: 13 residues. The germline V and J ends were trimmed by 2 bases and 4 bases, with 8 bases remaining between them. The sequenced sample was T cells isolated from PBMCs. The chain joins TRBV18 to TRBJ1-2; D uncertain. The receptor was isolated from a human donor in good health. The CDR3 is CASSPWAAYGYTF. CDR3 coding DNA: TGTGCCAGCTCACCATGGGCTGCCTATGGCTACACCTTC.